Listed here are 13 T cell receptor beta chains from one sample, sequenced in a study of metastatic and nonmetastatic thyroid tumors. The entire patient cohort was treatment-naive prior to thyroid surgery. Using MiXCR, TCRdb reanalyzed the PCR reads. The top ten hold approximately 4.5% of the sample, which has about 28,000 clones, 15% to 20% seen once. The material sequenced was blood. The receptors were sampled from a female donor with papillary thyroid cancer or a benign thyroid nodule (not recorded which). Some clones in this sample may be carry-over from other donors' samples.

This clone was detected a few times. This sequence joins TRBV12-3 or TRBV12-4 and TRBJ2-6, with a possible D match to TRBD1 (5 bases). This CDR3 spans 18 amino acids. The V end was cut by 3 bases, the J end by 1 base, with 16 bases between. The CDR3 protein is CASSFEGQGGSGANVLTF. The CDR3 bases are TGTGCCAGCAGTTTTGAAGGGCAGGGTGGTTCTGGGGCCAACGTCCTGACTTTC.

This clone was seen many times. This sequence joins TRBV20-1 and TRBJ1-5; D ambiguous. The CDR3 runs 15 residues. V shed 5 bases and J shed 0 bases, with 14 bases lying between them. Per germline, CDR1 DFQATT and CDR2 SNEGSKA (reference sequence). In DNA, the CDR3 is TGCAGTGCTTTCTCCCCAGGAGTTAGCAATCAGCCCCAGCATTTT. This encodes CSAFSPGVSNQPQHF.

As regards this clone: An end of the junction differs from the germline gene, which may be a read error. The chain links TRBV6-1 to TRBJ2-1, with TRBD1 matching over 7 bases. CDR3 size: 15 residues. Germline assignment: CDR1 MNHNS and CDR2 SASEGT. The CDR3 loop is CAISEGGERNNEQFF. The DNA of the CDR3 is TGTGCCATCAGTGAAGGGGGCGAGCGGAACAATGAGCAGTTCTTC.

This clone was counted at least ten times. The chain recombines TRBV7-9 with TRBJ2-1; 8 bases agree with TRBD1. The CDR3 totals 15 residues. Germline assignment: CDR1 SEHNR and CDR2 FQNEAQ (reference sequence). Trimming at V came to 7 bases and at J to 5 bases, leaving 10 bases not matched to a gene. CDR3 sequence: CASKFSGQEHNEQFF. The CDR3 region has the DNA TGTGCCAGCAAGTTCTCGGGACAGGAACACAATGAGCAGTTCTTC.

This clone is labeled medium-sized. The V call is TRBV6-1, the J call TRBJ1-2, with D perhaps TRBD1 (5 bases). With 2 bases removed from V and 3 bases from J, the gap between germline ends came to 7 bases. Germline assignment: CDR1 MNHNS and CDR2 SASEGT. The CDR3 is made up of 13 amino acids. The DNA of the CDR3 is TGTGCCAGCAGTGAACTAGGGGACTATGGCTACACCTTC. Its protein product is CASSELGDYGYTF.

This clone was detected many times. Other DNA sequences of this sample code for an identical CDR3. The gene calls are TRBV11-1 and TRBJ1-2; 10 positions agree with TRBD1. V trimming: 1 base; J trimming: 7 bases; junction bases outside the gene matches: 12. Germline V gene data show CDR1 as SGHAT and CDR2 as FQDESV (reference sequence). This CDR3 is built from 17 residues. The DNA for the CDR3 is TGTGCCAGCAGCTTAGGACCCCGGGACAGGGGTTTTGGTGGCTACACCTTC. Its translation: CASSLGPRDRGFGGYTF.

This clone appeared many times. The rearrangement links TRBV5-1 to TRBJ1-2; D is perhaps TRBD1 (5 bases). The germline V and J ends were trimmed by 0 bases and 8 bases, with 14 bases remaining between them. Germline values: CDR1 SGHRS, CDR2 YFSETQ. The CDR3 loop spans 14 amino acids. CDR3 nucleotides: TGCGCCAGCAGCTTGGACAGGTCCCTATGGGGCTACACCTTC. This codes for CASSLDRSLWGYTF.

The sample holds many counts of this clone. The V and J genes are TRBV20-1 and TRBJ2-5; TRBD1 matches 9 bases. This CDR3 has 15 residues. Germline CDR1 and CDR2: DFQATT and SNEGSKA (reference sequence). The ends lost 4 bases at V and 5 bases at J; junction bases unmatched: 11. The CDR3 DNA reads TGCAGTGCTATCCGAGGGACAGGGAGGGCGGAGACCCAGTACTTC. Translation: CSAIRGTGRAETQYF.

This clone was observed many times. The V gene is TRBV3-1, the J gene TRBJ2-7; 9 bases are shared with TRBD1. The CDR3 is made up of 16 amino acids. Germline lookup yields CDR1 LGHDT and CDR2 YNNKEL (reference sequence). The trim removed 0 bases at V and 9 bases at J, leaving 12 bases unmatched. The CDR3 reads CASSQERDRAIKAQYF. CDR3 bases: TGTGCCAGCAGCCAAGAACGGGACAGGGCAATTAAGGCGCAGTACTTC.

Comments on this clone: One junction end does not reproduce the germline sequence, and a read error may be involved. The gene calls are TRBV15 and TRBJ2-5; D is possibly TRBD1 (6 bases). CDR1 and CDR2 (germline): LNHNV, YYDKDF (reference sequence). CDR3 size: 15 residues. CDR3 protein: CATSDARGGQDTQYF. The CDR3 bases are TGTGCCACCAGCGACGCACGAGGGGGTCAAGATACCCAGTACTTC.

There are a few counts of this clone. The gene calls are TRBV5-6 and TRBJ2-3, with TRBD2 as a possible D gene (5 bases). The CDR3 consists of 14 residues. The V gene lost 0 bases and the J gene lost 2 bases, with 7 bases spanning the gap. Germline V gene lookup returns CDR1 SGHDT and CDR2 YYEEEE. The CDR3 region has the DNA TGTGCCAGCAGCTTGGGACTACCCACAGATACGCAGTATTTT. Translating it yields CASSLGLPTDTQYF.

This chain uses TRBV9 with TRBJ1-6, with a tentative D call TRBD1 (5 bases). The germline V gene encodes CDR1 SGDLS and CDR2 YYNGEE. CDR3 length: 14 amino acids. Trimming took off 3 bases at V and 7 bases at J, with 11 bases between the two ends. CDR3 sequence: CASSGGPRNSPLHF. In DNA form, the CDR3 reads TGTGCCAGCAGCGGGGGCCCAAGGAATTCACCCCTCCACTTT.

This clone rates as medium-sized (0.01 to 0.1%). The gene calls are TRBV28 and TRBJ1-3; D gene unclear. This CDR3 comprises 13 residues. The germline gives CDR1 MDHEN, CDR2 SYDVKM. V was pared by 4 bases and J by 2 bases, with 6 bases between. DNA of the CDR3: TGTGCCAGCAGTTCTGGGGCTGGAAACACCATATATTTT. It codes for CASSSGAGNTIYF. The whole variable domain, remainder taken from reference TRBV28 and TRBJ1-3, is DVKVTQSSRYLVKRTGEKVFLECVQDMDHENMFWYRQDPGLGLRLIYFSYDVKMKEKGDIPEGYSVSREKKERFSLILESASTNQTSMYLCASSSGAGNTIYFGEGSWLTVV.